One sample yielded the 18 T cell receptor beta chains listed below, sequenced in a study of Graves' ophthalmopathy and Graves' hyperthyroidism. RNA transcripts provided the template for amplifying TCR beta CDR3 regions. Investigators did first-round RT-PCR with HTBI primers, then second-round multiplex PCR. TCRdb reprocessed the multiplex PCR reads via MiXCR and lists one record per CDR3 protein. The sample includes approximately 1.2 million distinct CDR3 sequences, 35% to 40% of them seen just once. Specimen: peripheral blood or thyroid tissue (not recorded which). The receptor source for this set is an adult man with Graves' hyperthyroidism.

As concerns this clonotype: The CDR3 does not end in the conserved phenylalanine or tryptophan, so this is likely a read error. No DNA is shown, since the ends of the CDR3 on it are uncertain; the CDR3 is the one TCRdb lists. This chain's CDR3 is CATSSGGAPT. The V call is TRBV15, the J call TRBJ1-3; the table gives TRBD1 as D, unverified against the DNA. The CDR3 has 10 residues if both end residues are counted. Germline CDR1 and CDR2: LNHNV and YYDKDF (reference sequence).

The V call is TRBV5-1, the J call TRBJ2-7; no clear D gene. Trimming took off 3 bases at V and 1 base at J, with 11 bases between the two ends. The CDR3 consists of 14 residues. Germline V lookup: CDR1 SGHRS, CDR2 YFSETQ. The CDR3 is CASSWISRSYEQYF. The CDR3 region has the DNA TGCGCCAGCAGCTGGATTAGCAGGTCCTACGAGCAGTACTTC. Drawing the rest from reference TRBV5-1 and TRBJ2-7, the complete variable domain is KAGVTQTPRYLIKTRGQQVTLSCSPISGHRSVSWYQQTPGQGLQFLFEYFSETQRNKGNFPGRFSGRQFSNSRSEMNVSTLELGDSALYLCASSWISRSYEQYFGPGTRLTVT.

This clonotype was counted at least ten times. CDR3 in amino acids: CASSSPINGNEAFF. DNA of the CDR3: TGCGCCAGCAGCTCGCCGATAAACGGAAACGAGGCTTTCTTT. The genes are TRBV5-1 and TRBJ1-1; D not certain. This CDR3 has 14 amino acids. CDR1 SGHRS and CDR2 YFSETQ come from the germline V gene. V was pared by 3 bases and J by 11 bases, with 20 bases between.

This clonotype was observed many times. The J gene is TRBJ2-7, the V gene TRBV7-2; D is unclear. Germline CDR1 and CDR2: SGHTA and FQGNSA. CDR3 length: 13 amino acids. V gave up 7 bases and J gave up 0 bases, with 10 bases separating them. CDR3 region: CASTRRDSYEQYF. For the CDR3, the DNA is TGTGCCAGCACCAGACGCGACTCCTACGAGCAGTACTTC.

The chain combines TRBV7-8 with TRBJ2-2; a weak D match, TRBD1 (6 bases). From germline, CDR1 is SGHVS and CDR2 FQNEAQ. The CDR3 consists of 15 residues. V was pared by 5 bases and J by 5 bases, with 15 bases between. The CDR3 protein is CASSSWDTQTGELFF. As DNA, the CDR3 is TGTGCCAGCAGCAGTTGGGACACTCAGACCGGGGAGCTGTTTTTT.

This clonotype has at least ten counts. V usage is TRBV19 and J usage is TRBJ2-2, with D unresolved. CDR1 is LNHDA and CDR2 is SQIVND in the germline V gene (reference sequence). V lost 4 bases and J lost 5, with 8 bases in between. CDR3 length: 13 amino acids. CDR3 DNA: TGTGCCAGTAGTAGGAGCCCGACCGGGGAGCTGTTTTTT. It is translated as CASSRSPTGELFF.

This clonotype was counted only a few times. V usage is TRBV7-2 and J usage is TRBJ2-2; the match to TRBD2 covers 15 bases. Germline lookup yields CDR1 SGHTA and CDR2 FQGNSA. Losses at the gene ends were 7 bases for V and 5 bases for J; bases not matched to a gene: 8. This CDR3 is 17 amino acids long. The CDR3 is CASTWTSGGAWTGELFF. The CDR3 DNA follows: TGTGCCAGCACCTGGACTAGCGGGGGGGCTTGGACCGGGGAGCTGTTTTTT.

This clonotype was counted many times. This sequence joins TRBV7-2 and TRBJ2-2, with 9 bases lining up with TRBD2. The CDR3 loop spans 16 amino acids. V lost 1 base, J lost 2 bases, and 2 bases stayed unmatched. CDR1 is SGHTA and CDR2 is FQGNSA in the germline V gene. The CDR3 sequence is CASSLEAGGNTGELFF. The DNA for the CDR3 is TGTGCCAGCAGCTTAGAAGCGGGGGGAAACACCGGGGAGCTGTTTTTT.

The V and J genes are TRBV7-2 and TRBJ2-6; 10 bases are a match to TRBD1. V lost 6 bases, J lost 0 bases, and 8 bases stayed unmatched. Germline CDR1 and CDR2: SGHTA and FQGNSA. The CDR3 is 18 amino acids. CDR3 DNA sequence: TGTGCCAGCAGTCCGCACCGGGACAGGGGCTCTGGGGCCAACGTCCTGACTTTC. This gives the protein CASSPHRDRGSGANVLTF.

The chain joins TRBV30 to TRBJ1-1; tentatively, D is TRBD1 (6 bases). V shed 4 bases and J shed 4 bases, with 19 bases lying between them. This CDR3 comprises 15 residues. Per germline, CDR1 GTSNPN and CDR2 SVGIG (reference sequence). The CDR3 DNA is TGTGCCTGGACTCTCAGGGGAAATTTGGGCACTGAAGCTTTCTTT. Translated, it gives CAWTLRGNLGTEAFF. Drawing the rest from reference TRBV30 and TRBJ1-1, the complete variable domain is SQTIHQWPATLVQPVGSPLSLECTVEGTSNPNLYWYRQAAGRGLQLLFYSVGIGQISSEVPQNLSASRPQDRQFILSSKKLLLSDSGFYLCAWTLRGNLGTEAFFGQGTRLTVV.

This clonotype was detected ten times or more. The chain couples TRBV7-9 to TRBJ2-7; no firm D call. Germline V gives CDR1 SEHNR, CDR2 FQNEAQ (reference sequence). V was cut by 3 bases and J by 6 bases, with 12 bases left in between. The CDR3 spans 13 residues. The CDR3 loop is CASSFGLQSEQYF. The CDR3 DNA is TGTGCCAGCAGCTTTGGGTTACAGAGCGAGCAGTACTTC.

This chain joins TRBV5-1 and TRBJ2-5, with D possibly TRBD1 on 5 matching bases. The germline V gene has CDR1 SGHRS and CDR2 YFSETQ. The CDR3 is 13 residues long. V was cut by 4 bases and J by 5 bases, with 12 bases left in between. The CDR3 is CASSLGQFETQYF. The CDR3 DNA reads TGCGCCAGCAGCCTGGGGCAATTTGAGACCCAGTACTTC. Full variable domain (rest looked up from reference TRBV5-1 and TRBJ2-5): KAGVTQTPRYLIKTRGQQVTLSCSPISGHRSVSWYQQTPGQGLQFLFEYFSETQRNKGNFPGRFSGRQFSNSRSEMNVSTLELGDSALYLCASSLGQFETQYFGPGTRLLVL.

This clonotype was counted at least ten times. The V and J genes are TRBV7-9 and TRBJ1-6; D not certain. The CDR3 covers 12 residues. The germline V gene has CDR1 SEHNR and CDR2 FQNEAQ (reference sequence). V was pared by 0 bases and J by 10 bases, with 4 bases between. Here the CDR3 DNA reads TGTGCCAGCAGCTTAGCACGATCACCCCTCCACTTT. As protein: CASSLARSPLHF. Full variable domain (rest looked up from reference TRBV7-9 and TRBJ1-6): DTGVSQNPRHKITKRGQNVTFRCDPISEHNRLYWYRQTLGQGPEFLTYFQNEAQLEKSRLLSDRFSAERPKGSFSTLEIQRTEQGDSAMYLCASSLARSPLHFGNGTRLTVT.

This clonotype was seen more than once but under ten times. CDR3 nucleotides: TGCAGCGCCCTCGGACAGGGGGCGGGAGGCTACACCTTC. Its translation is CSALGQGAGGYTF. The gene calls are TRBV29-1 and TRBJ1-2; 11 bases are shared with TRBD1. V was pared by 7 bases and J by 8 bases, with 9 bases of the junction left unmatched. CDR1 is SQVTM, CDR2 ANQGSEA, per germline. The CDR3 runs 13 residues.

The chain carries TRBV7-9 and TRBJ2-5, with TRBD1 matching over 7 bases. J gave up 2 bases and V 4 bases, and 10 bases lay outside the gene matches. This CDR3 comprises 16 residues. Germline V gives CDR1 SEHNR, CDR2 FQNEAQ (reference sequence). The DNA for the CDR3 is TGTGCCAGCAGCTCCTTAGATGGCAGGGGGCAAGAGACCCAGTACTTC. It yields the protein CASSSLDGRGQETQYF. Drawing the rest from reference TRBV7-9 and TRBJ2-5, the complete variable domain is DTGVSQNPRHKITKRGQNVTFRCDPISEHNRLYWYRQTLGQGPEFLTYFQNEAQLEKSRLLSDRFSAERPKGSFSTLEIQRTEQGDSAMYLCASSSLDGRGQETQYFGPGTRLLVL.

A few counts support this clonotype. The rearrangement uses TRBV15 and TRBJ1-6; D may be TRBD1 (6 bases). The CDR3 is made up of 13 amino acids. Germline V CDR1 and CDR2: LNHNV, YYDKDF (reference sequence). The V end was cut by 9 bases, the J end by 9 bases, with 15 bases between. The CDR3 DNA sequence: TGTGCCACTAGGGGAGGGGGGACTTCACCCCTCCACTTT. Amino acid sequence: CATRGGGTSPLHF.

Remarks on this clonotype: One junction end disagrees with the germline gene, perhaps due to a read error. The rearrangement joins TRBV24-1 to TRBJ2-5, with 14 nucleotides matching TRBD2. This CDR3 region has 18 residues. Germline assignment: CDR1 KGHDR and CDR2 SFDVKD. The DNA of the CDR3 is TGTGCCAGCAGTTTATTAGCCGGGACTAGCGGGGGCCAAGAGACCCAGTACTTC. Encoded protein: CASSLLAGTSGGQETQYF.

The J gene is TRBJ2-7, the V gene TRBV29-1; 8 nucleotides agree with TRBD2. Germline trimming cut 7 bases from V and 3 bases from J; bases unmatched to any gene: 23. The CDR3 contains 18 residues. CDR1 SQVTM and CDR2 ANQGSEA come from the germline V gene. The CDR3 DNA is TGCAGCGCAGAAACGGGGCTAGCGGGTCAGGGAGGGAACTACGAGCAGTACTTC. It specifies CSAETGLAGQGGNYEQYF.